A single sample is the source of the 24 T cell receptor beta chains below, sequenced in a study of T cells in Graves' hyperthyroidism and ophthalmopathy. TCR beta CDR3 regions were amplified from RNA. The HTBI primer set drove a first-round RT-PCR of the TCR CDR3. TCRdb passed the multiplex PCR reads through MiXCR, listing each CDR3 protein once. Among hundreds of thousands of distinct CDR3 sequences listed, about 14% were seen once. The sample comprised blood. Receptors originate from a woman aged 40 to 50 with Graves' hyperthyroidism.

This clonotype was recorded many times. The chain couples TRBV20-1 to TRBJ2-7; D gene ambiguous. V lost 5 bases to trimming and J lost 3 bases, with 11 bases between them. The germline V gene encodes CDR1 DFQATT and CDR2 SNEGSKA (reference sequence). The CDR3 has 12 amino acids. CDR3 bases: TGCAGTGCTCGCAGGTTGGACTACGAGCAGTACTTC. Translated, it gives CSARRLDYEQYF.

This clonotype was detected only a few times. The rearrangement joins TRBV2 to TRBJ2-2, with TRBD1 identical over 7 bases. This CDR3 spans 18 amino acids. Unmatched junction bases numbered 17, after V lost 8 bases and J lost 2 bases. CDR1 is SNHLY, CDR2 FYNNEI, per germline. CDR3 sequence reads: CASHQKTVTGSNTGELFF. CDR3 DNA sequence: TGTGCCAGCCACCAGAAGACCGTGACAGGGAGTAACACCGGGGAGCTGTTTTTT.

This clonotype was counted only a few times. The J gene is TRBJ2-2, the V gene TRBV5-6, with 9 positions matching TRBD1. Germline CDR1 SGHDT, CDR2 YYEEEE. This CDR3 has 16 residues. V shed 1 base, J shed 6 bases, and the junction held 7 bases outside the gene matches. In nucleotides, the CDR3 is TGTGCCAGCAGCTTGCAGGGACAGGGTCGAGCCGGGGAGCTGTTTTTT. It codes for CASSLQGQGRAGELFF. The whole variable domain, remainder taken from reference TRBV5-6 and TRBJ2-2, is DAGVTQSPTHLIKTRGQQVTLRCSPKSGHDTVSWYQQALGQGPQFIFQYYEEEERQRGNFPDRFSGHQFPNYSSELNVNALLLGDSALYLCASSLQGQGRAGELFFGEGSRLTVL.

Concerning this clonotype: A single base separates this from a much larger clone, so it may be a read error. It is likely a read error, because the conserved phenylalanine at the end of the CDR3 is missing. The chain employs TRBV20-1 and TRBJ2-1; 8 bases fit TRBD1. Trimming at V came to 6 bases and at J to 9 bases, leaving 10 bases not matched to a gene. Germline V gene lookup returns CDR1 DFQATT and CDR2 SNEGSKA (reference sequence). The CDR3 covers 13 residues. The CDR3 is CSASGTGWAEQFL. The CDR3, as DNA: TGCAGTGCCTCTGGGACAGGTTGGGCTGAGCAGTTCTTA.

This clonotype was observed a handful of times. The chain employs TRBV12-3 or TRBV12-4 and TRBJ1-2; TRBD1 matches at 9 bases. The CDR3 is 15 residues long. Unmatched junction bases numbered 10, after V lost 7 bases and J lost 4 bases. CDR3 sequence reads: CASKPGTGRLYGYTF. The CDR3 DNA sequence: TGTGCCAGCAAACCCGGGACAGGGCGGCTCTATGGCTACACCTTC.

This clonotype was picked up many times. The chain is built from TRBV30 and TRBJ1-1; D is ambiguous. The CDR3 is 15 residues long. Trimming pared 6 bases from V and 4 bases from J, leaving 21 bases between. Germline assignment: CDR1 GTSNPN and CDR2 SVGIG (reference sequence). For the CDR3, the DNA is TGTGCCTGCAACTACGGACTGAGCTGGGGCACTGAAGCTTTCTTT. This encodes CACNYGLSWGTEAFF. Complete variable domain (other parts from reference TRBV30 and TRBJ1-1): SQTIHQWPATLVQPVGSPLSLECTVEGTSNPNLYWYRQAAGRGLQLLFYSVGIGQISSEVPQNLSASRPQDRQFILSSKKLLLSDSGFYLCACNYGLSWGTEAFFGQGTRLTVV.

This clonotype was detected ten times or more. The chain employs TRBV28 and TRBJ2-7; TRBD1 is a possible D gene (6 bases). Germline CDR1 and CDR2: MDHEN and SYDVKM. V dropped 6 bases and J dropped 2 bases, with 11 bases sitting between them. The CDR3 length is 13 residues. CDR3 residues: CASRRQAAYEQYF. The CDR3 DNA follows: TGTGCCAGCAGACGACAGGCAGCCTACGAGCAGTACTTC.

The V gene is TRBV6-1, the J gene TRBJ1-1; D possibly corresponds to TRBD1 (5 bases). Per germline, CDR1 MNHNS and CDR2 SASEGT. This CDR3 spans 13 amino acids. With 5 bases removed from V and 5 bases from J, the gap between germline ends came to 12 bases. CDR3 sequence: CASSLRVWTEAFF. The CDR3 region has the DNA TGTGCCAGCAGTCTCAGGGTTTGGACTGAAGCTTTCTTT.

This clonotype was detected many times. The chain employs TRBV11-2 and TRBJ2-5, with D possibly called TRBD1 or TRBD2 (6 bases each). V shed 5 bases and J shed 4 bases, with 17 bases lying between them. The CDR3 length is 15 residues. Germline V lookup: CDR1 SGHAT, CDR2 FQNNGV. The CDR3 DNA reads TGTGCCAGCAGCCTACCCGGGGGCGGGACAGAGACCCAGTACTTC. Its translation is CASSLPGGGTETQYF.

This clonotype was found many times. The chain carries TRBV28 and TRBJ2-3; no firm D call. Germline CDR1 MDHEN, CDR2 SYDVKM. V was clipped by 4 bases and J by 5 bases, with 7 bases between them. The CDR3 runs to 12 residues. The CDR3 here is CASSSTVDTQYF. The CDR3 DNA is TGTGCCAGCAGTTCAACGGTAGATACGCAGTATTTT.

This clonotype was detected ten times or more. The genes are TRBV28 and TRBJ2-3; 8 bases are shared with TRBD2. Germline V gene data show CDR1 as MDHEN and CDR2 as SYDVKM. The CDR3 runs 16 residues. Trimming cost V 3 bases and J 2 bases; bases outside gene matches: 7. CDR3 loop: CASSLELADITDTQYF. In nucleotides, the CDR3 is TGTGCCAGCAGTTTGGAACTAGCGGACATCACAGATACGCAGTATTTT.

This clonotype came up many times. The chain couples TRBV7-6 to TRBJ2-1; the match to TRBD2 covers 11 bases. The CDR3 contains 15 residues. Germline V gives CDR1 SGHVS, CDR2 FNYEAQ. V was pared by 5 bases and J by 7 bases, with 7 bases of the junction left unmatched. This chain's CDR3 is CASSLLAGGPNEQFF. The CDR3 bases are TGTGCCAGCAGCCTGTTAGCGGGAGGGCCTAATGAGCAGTTCTTC.

This chain joins TRBV15 and TRBJ2-2, with D unclear. The CDR3 runs to 15 residues. Germline V CDR1 and CDR2: LNHNV, YYDKDF (reference sequence). V was clipped by 0 bases and J by 4 bases, with 9 bases between them. The CDR3 DNA sequence: TGTGCCACCAGCAGAGACCCGGGTAGCACCGGGGAGCTGTTTTTT. Translation gives CATSRDPGSTGELFF.

The rearrangement links TRBV7-2 to TRBJ2-1; the match to TRBD2 covers 11 bases. The CDR3 length is 17 residues. The ends lost 4 bases at V and 10 bases at J; junction bases unmatched: 15. Germline-derived CDR1 and CDR2 are SGHTA and FQGNSA. Here the CDR3 reads CASSSLGGTSGFGEQFF. CDR3 in DNA: TGTGCCAGCAGCTCGCTCGGGGGGACTAGCGGATTCGGAGAGCAGTTCTTC.

This clonotype has a count of ten or more. This sequence joins TRBV6-1 and TRBJ1-6; a possible D gene is TRBD1 (5 bases). The V gene lost 6 bases and the J gene lost 9 bases, with 15 bases spanning the gap. Germline CDR1 and CDR2: MNHNS and SASEGT. The CDR3 contains 14 residues. For the CDR3, the DNA is TGTGCCAGCAGCCTTGCAAATAGGGGTTCACCCCTCCACTTT. Translation gives CASSLANRGSPLHF.

This clonotype was observed at least ten times. J is TRBJ2-3 and V is TRBV20-1; D uncertain. Trimming took off 7 bases at V and 2 bases at J, with 7 bases between the two ends. The germline gives CDR1 DFQATT, CDR2 SNEGSKA (reference sequence). The CDR3 is made up of 11 amino acids. CDR3 DNA: TGCAGTGGTTCAGACACAGATACGCAGTATTTT. Its translation is CSGSDTDTQYF.

This clonotype was recorded many times. This chain joins TRBV20-1 and TRBJ2-7, with 9 positions matching TRBD1. V dropped 0 bases and J dropped 5; count of bases not matched to a gene: 8. This CDR3 is built from 15 residues. The germline gives CDR1 DFQATT, CDR2 SNEGSKA (reference sequence). The CDR3 DNA reads as TGCAGTGCTAGAGATCGTGAGACAGGGGGGAACGAGCAGTACTTC. Protein: CSARDRETGGNEQYF.

The gene calls are TRBV7-8 and TRBJ1-1, with TRBD1 matching over 7 bases. This CDR3 has 17 residues. V lost 1 base and J lost 0; bases outside the gene matches: 8. Germline V lookup: CDR1 SGHVS, CDR2 FQNEAQ. The CDR3 loop reads CASSLVRGGEVNTEAFF. CDR3 DNA: TGTGCCAGCAGCTTAGTCAGGGGGGGGGAAGTGAACACTGAAGCTTTCTTT. The full variable domain, rest sourced from reference TRBV7-8 and TRBJ1-1, is GAGVSQSPRYKVAKRGQDVALRCDPISGHVSLFWYQQALGQGPEFLTYFQNEAQLDKSGLPSDRFFAERPEGSVSTLKIQRTQQEDSAVYLCASSLVRGGEVNTEAFFGQGTRLTVV.

V usage is TRBV5-6 and J usage is TRBJ1-1; D uncertain. Germline V CDR1 and CDR2: SGHDT, YYEEEE. V was cut by 0 bases and J by 3 bases, with 12 bases left in between. The CDR3 totals 15 residues. The chain's CDR3 is CASSLEISRDTEAFF. The CDR3 nucleotides are TGTGCCAGCAGCTTGGAAATCTCGCGGGACACTGAAGCTTTCTTT.

With regard to this clonotype: At one end the junction does not follow the germline gene, possibly because of a read error. The chain joins TRBV10-3 to TRBJ2-2; D is possibly TRBD2 (5 bases). The germline V gene has CDR1 ENHRY and CDR2 SYGVKD. This CDR3 spans 13 amino acids. For the CDR3, the DNA is TGTGCCATCATGTCCCCGAACACCGGGGAGCCGTTTTTT. Encoded protein: CAIMSPNTGEPFF.

This clonotype came up many times. V usage is TRBV20-1 and J usage is TRBJ2-1, with a weak D call TRBD2 (6 bases). CDR1 and CDR2 from the germline V gene are DFQATT and SNEGSKA (reference sequence). V lost 8 bases, J lost 10 bases, and 15 bases lay in between. The CDR3 loop spans 11 amino acids. This CDR3 reads CSRWREGEQFF. The CDR3 DNA reads TGCAGTCGCTGGAGGGAAGGGGAGCAGTTCTTC.

This clonotype was found many times. The chain links TRBV28 to TRBJ1-1, with TRBD1 matching over 7 bases. Germline CDR1 is MDHEN and CDR2 is SYDVKM. After removal of 4 bases from V and 0 bases from J, the junction contained 5 bases not matched to a gene. The CDR3 totals 15 residues. For the CDR3, the DNA is TGTGCCAGCAGTTGGGGAGGGACAGTGAACACTGAAGCTTTCTTT. Its protein is CASSWGGTVNTEAFF.

V usage is TRBV6-1 and J usage is TRBJ1-4; the D gene is possibly TRBD1 (6 bases). The CDR3 runs to 15 residues. Trimming pared 2 bases from V and 6 bases from J, leaving 13 bases between. Germline assignment: CDR1 MNHNS and CDR2 SASEGT. As DNA, the CDR3 is TGTGCCAGCAGTGAATGGGGGCAGGGAGATGAAAAACTGTTTTTT. Protein product: CASSEWGQGDEKLFF.

This clonotype was recorded at least ten times. The chain links TRBV28 to TRBJ2-7, with D maybe TRBD1 (6 bases). This CDR3 comprises 15 residues. Germline CDR1 is MDHEN and CDR2 is SYDVKM. Trimming pared 2 bases from V and 3 bases from J, leaving 14 bases between. The CDR3 nucleotides read TGTGCCAGCAGTTTAACAGCTAGGGGGAACTACGAGCAGTACTTC. Protein product: CASSLTARGNYEQYF.